This passage covers 21 T cell receptor beta chains from one sample sequenced in a study of T cells expressing NK-cell markers. For each CDR3 protein, TCRdb gives one entry from its re-call of the 5' RACE reads, without DNA. The sample totals approximately 440,000 distinct CDR3 sequences. Sequencing input: blood T cells: a sorted CD56 or NKG2C T cell subset, CD4+ or CD8+ T cells, or bulk PBMC T cells (not recorded which). These receptors were obtained from a woman in her forties or fifties in good health.

This chain joins TRBV4-1 and TRBJ2-5; absent DNA, TCRdb's TRBD2 call cannot be checked. CDR3 length: 14 residues. Germline lookup yields CDR1 MGHRA and CDR2 YSYEKL. The CDR3 sequence is CASSLAGGWETQYF.

The chain links TRBV5-5 to TRBJ2-7; TCRdb selects TRBD1, and the lack of DNA leaves this call unchecked. Germline CDR1 and CDR2: SGHKS and YYEKEE (reference sequence). The CDR3 is 13 amino acids. CDR3 loop: CASSPTGTYEQYF. Complete variable domain (other parts from reference TRBV5-5 and TRBJ2-7): DAGVTQSPTHLIKTRGQQVTLRCSPISGHKSVSWYQQVLGQGPQFIFQYYEKEERGRGNFPDRFSARQFPNYSSELNVNALLLGDSALYLCASSPTGTYEQYFGPGTRLTVT.

This chain uses TRBV2 with TRBJ2-5; TCRdb indicates TRBD2, and absent DNA this call remains unverified. The CDR3 has 16 residues. From germline, CDR1 is SNHLY and CDR2 FYNNEI. CDR3: CASMRLAGGWQETQYF. The full variable domain, completed using reference TRBV2 and TRBJ2-5, is EPEVTQTPSHQVTQMGQEVILRCVPISNHLYFYWYRQILGQKVEFLVSFYNNEISEKSEIFDDQFSVERPDGSNFTLKIRSTKLEDSAMYFCASMRLAGGWQETQYFGPGTRLLVL.

The V gene is TRBV6-5, the J gene TRBJ1-1; the D call from TCRdb, TRBD1, cannot be confirmed without DNA. This CDR3 is 15 amino acids long. In germline, CDR1 is MNHEY, CDR2 SVGAGI. The CDR3 spells CASRQGYRVGTEAFF.

The J gene is TRBJ2-1, the V gene TRBV6-5; the D call of TRBD2 rests on TCRdb alone, since no DNA is present to check it. Germline CDR1 is MNHEY and CDR2 is SVGAGI. The CDR3 is made up of 14 amino acids. The CDR3 sequence is CASSYSGWVNEQFF.

V and J are TRBV7-9 and TRBJ2-1; TCRdb names TRBD1, which stays unverified in the absence of DNA. Germline V gene data show CDR1 as SEHNR and CDR2 as FQNEAQ (reference sequence). This CDR3 is built from 15 residues. The CDR3 sequence is CASRFGGGPHNEQFF.

V is TRBV24-1 and J is TRBJ2-2. This CDR3 is 12 amino acids long. Germline V gene data show CDR1 as KGHDR and CDR2 as SFDVKD. Here the CDR3 reads CATSDLTGELFF.

The J gene is TRBJ2-1, the V gene TRBV7-9; TCRdb designates TRBD2, a call that cannot be tested without DNA. Per germline, CDR1 SEHNR and CDR2 FQNEAQ (reference sequence). The CDR3 sequence is 17 residues long. CDR3 sequence: CASSLRPGLARVNEQFF.

The chain is built from TRBV20-1 and TRBJ2-1; no DNA is available, so the TRBD2 call from TCRdb remains unchecked. This CDR3 is built from 17 residues. Germline CDR1 reads DFQATT; CDR2 reads SNEGSKA (reference sequence). The CDR3 sequence: CSATKALSYSAYNEQFF.

The chain joins TRBV12-3 or TRBV12-4 to TRBJ2-1; TCRdb indicates TRBD2, and absent DNA this call remains unverified. The CDR3 totals 13 residues. The CDR3 is CASSLARTGEQFF.

The chain combines TRBV4-1 with TRBJ2-3; without DNA, the TCRdb call of TRBD2 cannot be checked. The CDR3 length is 15 residues. CDR1 MGHRA and CDR2 YSYEKL come from the germline V gene. CDR3 amino acids: CASSQDRRVADTQYF.

This rearrangement joins TRBV11-3 to TRBJ2-2; checking the TCRdb D call of TRBD1 is not possible without DNA. This CDR3 spans 15 amino acids. Germline assignment: CDR1 SGHNT and CDR2 YENEEA. This chain's CDR3 is CASSDSMTGTGELFF.

V is TRBV9 and J is TRBJ2-3. The CDR3 sequence is 15 residues long. Germline CDR1 SGDLS, CDR2 YYNGEE. The CDR3 is CASSGSGFSTDTQYF.

The CDR3 loop is CSARGERQGSSYEQYF. V usage is TRBV20-1 and J usage is TRBJ2-7; TCRdb lists TRBD1, though no DNA is available to test this call. Germline CDR1 DFQATT, CDR2 SNEGSKA (reference sequence). The CDR3 loop spans 16 amino acids.

V gene TRBV6-5 combines with J gene TRBJ1-5. Per germline, CDR1 MNHEY and CDR2 SVGAGI. The CDR3 totals 15 residues. This CDR3 is CASSYSRSTNQPQHF.

This chain's CDR3 is CSARTRVGVKTQYF. The chain employs TRBV20-1 and TRBJ2-5; as DNA is missing, the TRBD1 call by TCRdb cannot be tested. The CDR3 extends over 14 amino acids. Germline CDR1 is DFQATT and CDR2 is SNEGSKA (reference sequence).

The genes are TRBV6-2 or TRBV6-3 and TRBJ2-1; TCRdb's D call, TRBD2, is unchecked because there is no DNA. Per germline, CDR1 MNHEY and CDR2 SVGEGT. This CDR3 comprises 15 residues. CDR3: CASSPGLTPNNEQFF.

This chain connects TRBV7-2 to TRBJ2-1. CDR3 length: 16 amino acids. Germline CDR1 SGHTA, CDR2 FQGNSA. The CDR3: CASSLTTSGYYNEQFF.

The J gene is TRBJ1-4, the V gene TRBV20-1; TCRdb gives TRBD1 as the D gene, but with no DNA this cannot be confirmed. The CDR3 totals 16 residues. Per germline, CDR1 DFQATT and CDR2 SNEGSKA (reference sequence). The CDR3 is CSARSFPGAINEKLFF.

The chain joins TRBV11-2 to TRBJ2-3; TCRdb names TRBD2, which stays unverified in the absence of DNA. Germline V gene sequence: CDR1 SGHAT, CDR2 FQNNGV. The CDR3 is made up of 16 amino acids. The CDR3 is CASSPGLAGVADTQYF.

CDR3 in amino acids: CASSGGVGGSGETQYF. V gene TRBV9 combines with J gene TRBJ2-5; as DNA is missing, the TRBD1 call by TCRdb cannot be tested. Germline CDR1 is SGDLS and CDR2 is YYNGEE. The CDR3 contains 16 residues. The full variable domain, completed using reference TRBV9 and TRBJ2-5, is DSGVTQTPKHLITATGQRVTLRCSPRSGDLSVYWYQQSLDQGLQFLIQYYNGEERAKGNILERFSAQQFPDLHSELNLSSLELGDSALYFCASSGGVGGSGETQYFGPGTRLLVL.